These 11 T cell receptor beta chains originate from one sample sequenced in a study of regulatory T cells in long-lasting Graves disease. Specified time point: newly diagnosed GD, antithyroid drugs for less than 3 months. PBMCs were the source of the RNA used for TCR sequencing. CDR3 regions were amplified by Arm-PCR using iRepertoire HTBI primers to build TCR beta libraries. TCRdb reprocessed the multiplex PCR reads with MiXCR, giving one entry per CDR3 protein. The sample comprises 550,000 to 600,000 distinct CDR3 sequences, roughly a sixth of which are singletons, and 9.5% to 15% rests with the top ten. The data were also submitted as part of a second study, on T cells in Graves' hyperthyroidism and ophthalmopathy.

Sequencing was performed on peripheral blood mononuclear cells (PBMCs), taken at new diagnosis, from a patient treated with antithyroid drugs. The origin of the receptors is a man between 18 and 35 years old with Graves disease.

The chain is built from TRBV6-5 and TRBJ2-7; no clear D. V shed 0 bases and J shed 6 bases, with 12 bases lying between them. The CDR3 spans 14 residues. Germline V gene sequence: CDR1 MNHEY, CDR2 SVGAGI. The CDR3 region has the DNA TGTGCCAGCAGTTACTCGATAGGATCCACCGAGCAGTACTTC. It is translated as CASSYSIGSTEQYF.

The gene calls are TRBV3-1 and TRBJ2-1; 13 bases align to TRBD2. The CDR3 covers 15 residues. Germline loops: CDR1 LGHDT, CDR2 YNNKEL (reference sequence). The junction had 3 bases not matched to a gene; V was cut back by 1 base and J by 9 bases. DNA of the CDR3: TGTGCCAGCAGCCAAGGACTAGCGGGAGGTGGTGAGCAGTTCTTC. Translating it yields CASSQGLAGGGEQFF.

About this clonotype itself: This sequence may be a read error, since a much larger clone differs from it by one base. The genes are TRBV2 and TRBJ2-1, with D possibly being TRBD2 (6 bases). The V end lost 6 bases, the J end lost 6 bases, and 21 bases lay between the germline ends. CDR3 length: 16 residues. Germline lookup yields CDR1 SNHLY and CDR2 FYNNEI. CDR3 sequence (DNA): TGTGCCAGCAGCTTAGCCACCAGCGGGTTTGGCAATGAGCAGTTCTTC. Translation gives CASSLATSGFGNEQFF.

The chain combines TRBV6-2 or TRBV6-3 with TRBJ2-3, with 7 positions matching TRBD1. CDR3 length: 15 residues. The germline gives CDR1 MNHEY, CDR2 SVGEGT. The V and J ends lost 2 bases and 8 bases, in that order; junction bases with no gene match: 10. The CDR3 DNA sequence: TGTGCCAGCAGTTACCCGGCCCAGGGGGTAGTTACGCAGTATTTT. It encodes CASSYPAQGVVTQYF.

The CDR3 DNA reads TGCAGTGCGGGGGGGCAGGGAGGCTACCAAGAGACCCAGTACTTC. Translation gives CSAGGQGGYQETQYF. V usage is TRBV20-1 and J usage is TRBJ2-5; possibly TRBD2 for D (7 bases). CDR3 length: 15 amino acids. Deletions cut 6 bases from V and 0 bases from J, with 17 bases between. Per germline, CDR1 DFQATT and CDR2 SNEGSKA (reference sequence).

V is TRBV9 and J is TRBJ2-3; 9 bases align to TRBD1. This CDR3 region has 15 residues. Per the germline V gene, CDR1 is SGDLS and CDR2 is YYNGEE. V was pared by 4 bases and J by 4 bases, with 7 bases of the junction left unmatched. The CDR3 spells CASSQTGGVADTQYF. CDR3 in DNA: TGTGCCAGCAGCCAAACAGGGGGCGTCGCAGATACGCAGTATTTT.

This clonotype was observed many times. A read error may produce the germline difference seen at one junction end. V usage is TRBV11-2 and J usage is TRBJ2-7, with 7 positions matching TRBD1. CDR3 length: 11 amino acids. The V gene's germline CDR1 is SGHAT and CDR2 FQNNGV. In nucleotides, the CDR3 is TGTGCCAGCAGCTCGGGACAGCCAAAGGACTTC. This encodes CASSSGQPKDF.

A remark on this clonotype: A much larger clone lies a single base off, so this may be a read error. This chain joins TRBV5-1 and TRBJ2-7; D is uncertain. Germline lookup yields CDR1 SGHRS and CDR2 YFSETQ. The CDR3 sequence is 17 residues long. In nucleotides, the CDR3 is TGCGCCAACAGCTTGGGCAAGAATGTGTTTTTGGATTACGAGCAGTACTTC. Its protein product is CANSLGKNVFLDYEQYF.

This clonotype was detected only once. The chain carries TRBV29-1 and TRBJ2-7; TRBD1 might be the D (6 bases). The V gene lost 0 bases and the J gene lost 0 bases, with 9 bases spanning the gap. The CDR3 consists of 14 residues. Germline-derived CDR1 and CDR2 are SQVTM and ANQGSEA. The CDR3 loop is CSVEDQDSSYEQYF. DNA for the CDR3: TGCAGCGTTGAAGATCAGGACAGCTCCTACGAGCAGTACTTC.

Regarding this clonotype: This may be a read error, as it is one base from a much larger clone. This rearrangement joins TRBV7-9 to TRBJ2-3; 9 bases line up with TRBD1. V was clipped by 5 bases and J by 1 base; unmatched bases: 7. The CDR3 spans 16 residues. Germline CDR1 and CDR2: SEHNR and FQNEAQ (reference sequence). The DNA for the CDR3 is TGTGCCAGCAGCCCCCACCGGGACAGGGGCACAGATACGCAGTATTTT. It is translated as CASSPHRDRGTDTQYF.

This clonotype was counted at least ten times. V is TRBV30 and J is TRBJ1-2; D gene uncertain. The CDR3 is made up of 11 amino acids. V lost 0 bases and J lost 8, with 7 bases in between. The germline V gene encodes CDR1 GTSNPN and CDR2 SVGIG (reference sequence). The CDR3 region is CAWSVGSGYTF. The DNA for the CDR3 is TGTGCCTGGAGTGTAGGGTCAGGCTACACCTTC.